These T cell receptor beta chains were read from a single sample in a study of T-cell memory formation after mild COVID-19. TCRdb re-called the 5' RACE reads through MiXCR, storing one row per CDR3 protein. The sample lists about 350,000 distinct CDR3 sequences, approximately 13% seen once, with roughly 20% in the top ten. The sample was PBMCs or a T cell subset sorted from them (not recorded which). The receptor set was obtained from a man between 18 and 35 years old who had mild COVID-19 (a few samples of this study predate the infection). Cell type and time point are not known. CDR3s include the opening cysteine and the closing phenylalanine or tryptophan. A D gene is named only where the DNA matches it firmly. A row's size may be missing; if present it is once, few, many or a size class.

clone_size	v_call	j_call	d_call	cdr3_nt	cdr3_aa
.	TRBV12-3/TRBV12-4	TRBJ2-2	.	TGTGCCAGCAGTTTTTGGGCCCCGAACACCGGGGAGCTGTTTTTT	CASSFWAPNTGELFF
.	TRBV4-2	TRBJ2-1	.	TGTGCCAGCAGCCCCGCTGTCGGTCATTTGACCGTCAATGAGCAGTTCTTC	CASSPAVGHLTVNEQFF
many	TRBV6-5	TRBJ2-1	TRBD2	TGTGCCAGCAGCCCCGGGGGGGCCTCCTACAATGAGCAGTTCTTC	CASSPGGASYNEQFF
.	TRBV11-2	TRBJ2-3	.	TGTGCCAGCAGCCCCATTGGTAGGACAGATACGCAGTATTTT	CASSPIGRTDTQYF
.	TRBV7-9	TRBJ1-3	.	TGTGACAGCAGCTTACAGCAAGGCAGAAACACCATATATTTT	CDSSLQQGRNTIYF
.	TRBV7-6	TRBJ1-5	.	TGTGCCAGCAGCTTAGGTAGGGGGTGGCATCAGCCCCAGCATTTT	CASSLGRGWHQPQHF
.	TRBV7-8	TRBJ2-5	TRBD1	TGTGCCAGCAGGGCGGACAGGGGTACTGTTAGGGGAGAGACCCAGTACTTC	CASRADRGTVRGETQYF
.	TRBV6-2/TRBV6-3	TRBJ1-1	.	TGTGCCAGCAGAGAGGACGGGTACACTGAAGCTTTCTTT	CASREDGYTEAFF
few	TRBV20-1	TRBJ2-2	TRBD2	TGCAGTGTTACCCGAGCGCGGGGGGTGGTCGGGGAGCTGTTTTTT	CSVTRARGVVGELFF
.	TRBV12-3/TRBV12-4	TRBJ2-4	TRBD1	TGTGCCACCCGCCGGGGGGACAGGGCGGGAAACATTCAGTACTTC	CATRRGDRAGNIQYF